This TCR beta chain derives from a study of graft-versus-host responses after intestinal transplantation (dated by TCRdb to 2020 to 2022). With respect to the entire study: Recipients received multivisceral, liver-intestinal, or isolated intestinal transplants. Every recipient was given anti-thymocyte globulin induction, followed by approximately 3 years of maintenance tacrolimus and steroids. Bulk TCR-beta CDR3 sequencing was used to track graft-versus-host and host-versus-graft alloreactive T cell clones in the graft, circulation and bone marrow after intestinal transplantation. Alloreactive clones were identified by sequencing pre-transplant mixed lymphocyte reaction products and comparing these products with unstimulated pre-transplant donor and recipient T cells. The cohort enrolled 20 to 30 intestinal transplant recipients, one of whom was a retransplant, and a few patients without pretransplant specimens were excluded. A peak of at least 4% donor T cells among recipient peripheral blood mononuclear cells was the definition used for donor T cell macrochimerism. Samples from three later patients were sequenced in-house on an Illumina MiSeq with MiXCR processing rather than by the commercial service. What the study reported, not specific to this receptor: The conclusions were limited by the relatively low number and heterogeneity of the intestinal transplant patients. GvH clones were detected in recipient bone marrow, and some of these GvH clones were observed earlier in ileal mucosa or blood, consistent with an intestinal mucosal origin. Early after transplant, declines in HvG clones were associated with peak levels of circulating GvH clones. Patients with donor T cell macrochimerism had high GvH to HvG T cell clonal ratios in their allografts.

Per the publication, the time point label means: cells obtained before transplantation from donor or recipient. CD3+CD4+ and CD3+CD8+ populations were FACS-sorted from unstimulated pre-transplant donor and recipient cells taken from spleen or lymph nodes. With respect to this clone: Which antigen it targets is not known. One base away there is no much larger clone; base qualities are not given.

V has 0 bases trimmed and J has 3 bases trimmed; junction bases matching no gene number 9. The CDR3 runs 16 amino acids, cysteine and phenylalanine included. Only CDR3 DNA is held: 48 bases, read in frame from base 1. In the germline V gene, CDR1 corresponds to SGHRS and CDR2 to YFSETQ. The method behind the library was the immunoSEQ multiplex PCR assay. In most patients, genomic DNA was isolated using the Qiagen DNeasy Blood and Tissue Kit and sent frozen to Adaptive Biotechnologies for TCR sequencing. For most patients, genomic DNA was subjected to high-throughput TCR-beta CDR3 sequencing by Adaptive Biotechnologies. The original pipeline was this. TCR sequencing data for over 15 patients were retrieved from Adaptive's ImmunoSEQ software; three other patients were processed with MiXCR and VDJtools. CD4 versus CD8 sorting errors were corrected by removing sequences found in both subsets at a frequency ratio below 5:1. CDR3 nucleotide sequences shared between donor and recipient were removed because their origin could not be assigned. Alloreactive clones required at least 2-fold expansion over unstimulated cells and minimum CFSE-low frequency of 0.002% (template counts) or 0.001% (read counts). Clones were considered mappable if detected in sequenced pre-transplant spleen, lymph node, or MLR CFSE-low populations of the donor or recipient. Cumulative frequency of alloreactive clones was calculated as a percentage of all sequences weighted by copy number. Held by TCRdb, this immuneACCESS table contains in-frame sequences only and omits some clones. Under half of the omission traces to an unresolved V gene where checked; the cause of the rest is unknown. That table gives V, J and clone size, and the DNA gave D and trimming. In all, the sample holds over 85,000 clones, and over 80% of those were seen once. The ten largest clones capture approximately 0.5% of the sample.

The chain is made from TRBV5-1 and TRBJ2-7, with 7 bases matching TRBD2. The TCR was taken from a human donor who received an intestinal transplant. The sequences come from unstimulated CD8+ T cells sorted from spleen or lymph node cells, collected before intestinal transplant. The CDR3 is CASSLARPSGDYEQYF. At the DNA level, the sequence is TGCGCCAGCAGCTTGGCTCGCCCTAGCGGAGACTACGAGCAGTACTTC.